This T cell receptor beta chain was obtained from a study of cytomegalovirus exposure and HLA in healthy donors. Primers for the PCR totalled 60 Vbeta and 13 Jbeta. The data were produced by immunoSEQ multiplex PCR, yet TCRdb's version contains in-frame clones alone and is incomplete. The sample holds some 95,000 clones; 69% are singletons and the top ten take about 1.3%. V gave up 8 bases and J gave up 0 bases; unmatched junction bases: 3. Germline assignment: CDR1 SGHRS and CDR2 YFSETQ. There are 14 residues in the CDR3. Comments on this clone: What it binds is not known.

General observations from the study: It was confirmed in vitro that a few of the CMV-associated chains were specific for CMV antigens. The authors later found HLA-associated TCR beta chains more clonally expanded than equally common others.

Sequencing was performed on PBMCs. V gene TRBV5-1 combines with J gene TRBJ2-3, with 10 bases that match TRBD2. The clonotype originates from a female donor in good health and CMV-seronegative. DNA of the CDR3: TGCGCCAGTCGGACTAGCGGCAGCACAGATACGCAGTATTTT. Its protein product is CASRTSGSTDTQYF.